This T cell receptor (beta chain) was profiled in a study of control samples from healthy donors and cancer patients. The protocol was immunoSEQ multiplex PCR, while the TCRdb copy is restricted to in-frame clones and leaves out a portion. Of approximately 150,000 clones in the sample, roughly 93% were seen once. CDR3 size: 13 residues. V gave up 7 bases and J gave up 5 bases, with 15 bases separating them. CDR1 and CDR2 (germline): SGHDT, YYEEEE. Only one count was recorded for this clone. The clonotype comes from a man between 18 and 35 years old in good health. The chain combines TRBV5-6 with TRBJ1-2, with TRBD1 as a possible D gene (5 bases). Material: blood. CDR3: CASRMKGPYGYTF. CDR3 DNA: TGTGCCAGCCGAATGAAGGGGCCGTATGGCTACACCTTC.